This entry features one T cell receptor beta chain sequence. Its antigen is still unknown. Noted treatment: approximately 11-day PBMC culture with coronavirus spike peptide pools or control peptides (ViraFEST assay). A half-volume replacement of the medium with fresh IL-2 medium was performed on days 3 and 7. Scientists ran DNA taken from cultured CD4+ T cells through the Oncomine TCR Beta short-read assay for sequencing. TCRdb recomputed calls from the PCR reads with MiXCR, one row per CDR3 protein. The profile covers 8,500 to 14,000 distinct CDR3 sequences, with over 50% appearing a single time and about 20% taken by the ten largest. This entry comes from a study of vaccination and CD4 T cells after COVID-19. Germline CDR1 is MNHEY and CDR2 is SMNVEV (reference sequence). This CDR3 is 15 amino acids long. Germline trimming cut 6 bases from V and 7 bases from J; bases unmatched to any gene: 7.

The gene calls are TRBV27 and TRBJ1-6; 9 nucleotides agree with TRBD1. Material: CD4+ T cells from blood, cultured in vitro. The source is a human donor who had recovered from COVID-19. The CDR3 protein is CASRRTGAPNSPLHF. CDR3 DNA: TGTGCCAGCAGGCGGACAGGGGCTCCCAATTCACCCCTCCACTTT.